One and the same sample provided the 25 T cell receptor beta chains below, sequenced in a study of identifying expanded T cells in peripheral blood. Generated by immunoSEQ multiplex PCR, the TCRdb table keeps only in-frame clones and is missing some. The sample contains roughly 92,000 clones, more than 75% of which appear only once. Source material: blood. The receptors were sampled from a person aged 18-69 years in good health.

The V gene is TRBV7-9, the J gene TRBJ2-7; D perhaps matches TRBD2 (6 bases). V was pared by 5 bases and J by 1 base, with 12 bases between. Germline lookup yields CDR1 SEHNR and CDR2 FQNEAQ (reference sequence). This CDR3 spans 14 amino acids. This CDR3 reads CASSAPGGSYEQYF. The CDR3 DNA reads as TGTGCCAGCAGCGCGCCCGGGGGTTCCTACGAGCAGTACTTC.

The gene calls are TRBV28 and TRBJ2-1; D is unresolved. Germline V gene sequence: CDR1 MDHEN, CDR2 SYDVKM. The V end was cut by 5 bases, the J end by 8 bases, with 22 bases between. The CDR3 covers 16 residues. CDR3 nucleotides: TGTGCCAGCAGTGAGAGTGGGCCCGCGTTCCCGGATGAGCAGTTCTTC. The encoded protein is CASSESGPAFPDEQFF.

The chain links TRBV6-5 to TRBJ2-3; TRBD1 might be the D (5 bases). The germline V gene has CDR1 MNHEY and CDR2 SVGAGI. The length of the CDR3 is 16 residues. Trimming removed 2 bases from V and 0 bases from J, with 12 bases in between. CDR3 loop: CASSYLGLGSTDTQYF. In DNA form, the CDR3 reads TGTGCCAGCAGTTACCTGGGGCTGGGAAGCACAGATACGCAGTATTTT.

In its sample, this clone was seen a few times. The chain employs TRBV6-5 and TRBJ1-6, with 9 nucleotides matching TRBD1. The ends lost 6 bases at V and 9 bases at J; junction bases unmatched: 9. Looked up from germline, CDR1 is MNHEY and CDR2 is SVGAGI. The CDR3 spans 15 residues. This chain's CDR3 is CASSRDRGRTSPLHF. The CDR3, as DNA: TGTGCCAGCAGCCGCGACAGGGGGAGAACTTCACCCCTCCACTTT.

The CDR3 loop is CASSEVLAGGEPYF. In DNA form, the CDR3 reads TGTGCCAGCAGTGAAGTTTTAGCGGGGGGAGAGCCGTATTTT. This chain joins TRBV2 and TRBJ2-3; 10 bases align to TRBD2. The CDR3 sequence is 14 residues long. CDR1 and CDR2 from the germline V gene are SNHLY and FYNNEI. Trimming took 1 base from V and 14 from J; bases not matched to a gene: 9.

In regard to this clone: One end of the junction is discordant with germline, which a read error may explain. CDR3 region: CASSRPNSGGASNEQYF. In DNA, the CDR3 is TGTGCCAGCAGCCGCCCCAATAGCGGGGGGGCCTCCAACGAGCAGTACTTC. V and J are TRBV4-2 and TRBJ2-7; 11 bases agree with TRBD2. In germline, CDR1 is LGHNA, CDR2 YNFKEQ. The CDR3 is 17 amino acids.

This clone was detected only once. This chain joins TRBV7-2 and TRBJ1-5, with a weak D call TRBD1 (5 bases). Germline CDR1 is SGHTA and CDR2 is FQGNSA. Trimming pared 1 base from V and 3 bases from J, leaving 13 bases between. The CDR3 runs to 16 residues. Written as DNA, the CDR3 is TGTGCCAGCAGCTTAGGCACGTGGGGACCCAATCAGCCCCAGCATTTT. Translated: CASSLGTWGPNQPQHF.

The genes are TRBV7-9 and TRBJ2-2, with TRBD2 matching 9 bases. V lost 5 bases, J lost 6 bases, and 7 bases stayed unmatched. The CDR3 totals 15 residues. CDR1 and CDR2 from the germline V gene are SEHNR and FQNEAQ (reference sequence). The CDR3 sequence is CASSQGTSWPGELFF. The CDR3 bases are TGTGCCAGCAGCCAAGGGACTAGCTGGCCCGGGGAGCTGTTTTTT. Variable domain in full (rest from reference TRBV7-9 and TRBJ2-2): DTGVSQNPRHKITKRGQNVTFRCDPISEHNRLYWYRQTLGQGPEFLTYFQNEAQLEKSRLLSDRFSAERPKGSFSTLEIQRTEQGDSAMYLCASSQGTSWPGELFFGEGSRLTVL.

The rearrangement joins TRBV7-2 to TRBJ2-3; D is uncertain. The CDR3 has 15 amino acids. Looked up from germline, CDR1 is SGHTA and CDR2 is FQGNSA. V lost 1 base and J 5 bases, leaving 13 bases between the germline ends. CDR3: CASSLGLTTQDTQYF. CDR3 DNA: TGTGCCAGCAGCTTAGGGCTGACGACTCAAGATACGCAGTATTTT.

The V and J genes are TRBV27 and TRBJ1-1, with D maybe TRBD1 (5 bases). V was pared by 5 bases and J by 3 bases, with 13 bases between. The germline V gene encodes CDR1 MNHEY and CDR2 SMNVEV (reference sequence). CDR3 length: 14 amino acids. The CDR3 DNA sequence: TGTGCCAGCAGTCCGGGCCAGGGAGACACTGAAGCTTTCTTT. Its translation: CASSPGQGDTEAFF.

The V gene is TRBV28, the J gene TRBJ1-2; 9 nucleotides line up with TRBD1. Germline V gene lookup returns CDR1 MDHEN and CDR2 SYDVKM. The CDR3 has 14 amino acids. The V gene end was trimmed by 8 bases and the J gene end by 4 bases; junction bases not matched to a gene: 8. The CDR3 protein is CASAGQGLAYGYTF. Written as DNA, the CDR3 is TGTGCCAGCGCCGGACAGGGGTTAGCCTATGGCTACACCTTC.

The J gene is TRBJ1-6, the V gene TRBV4-3; D uncertain. CDR1 and CDR2 (germline): LGHNA, YSLEER. Trimming left V 0 bases short and J 7 bases short, with 10 bases between. This CDR3 comprises 15 residues. The CDR3, as DNA: TGCGCCAGCAGCCAAGATTGGGCCGGGAATTCACCCCTCCACTTT. Protein sequence: CASSQDWAGNSPLHF.

The chain is built from TRBV29-1 and TRBJ1-1; D gene uncertain. There are 10 residues in the CDR3. Germline V gene lookup returns CDR1 SQVTM and CDR2 ANQGSEA. The ends were cut back, 4 bases at V and 8 bases at J, with 8 bases in the middle. The CDR3 DNA reads as TGCAGCGTTGGGTGGACCGAAGCTTTCTTT. Protein sequence: CSVGWTEAFF. Full variable domain (rest looked up from reference TRBV29-1 and TRBJ1-1): SAVISQKPSRDICQRGTSLTIQCQVDSQVTMMFWYRQQPGQSLTLIATANQGSEATYESGFVIDKFPISRPNLTFSTLTVSNMSPEDSSIYLCSVGWTEAFFGQGTRLTVV.

This clone was recorded only once. The CDR3 loop is CASTLDLNTEAFF. CDR3 coding DNA: TGTGCCAGCACTCTGGACCTGAACACTGAAGCTTTCTTT. This sequence joins TRBV6-1 and TRBJ1-1, with D uncertain. The CDR3 length is 13 residues. Germline assignment: CDR1 MNHNS and CDR2 SASEGT. With 7 bases removed from V and 0 bases from J, the gap between germline ends came to 9 bases.

This sequence joins TRBV7-2 and TRBJ1-1; a possible D gene is TRBD1 (5 bases). With 3 bases removed from V and 7 bases from J, the gap between germline ends came to 12 bases. The CDR3 runs 13 residues. Germline V gene sequence: CDR1 SGHTA, CDR2 FQGNSA. CDR3 residues: CASSFRQWGEAFF. CDR3 DNA: TGTGCCAGCAGCTTTAGACAGTGGGGTGAAGCTTTCTTT.

The chain combines TRBV19 with TRBJ2-1, with D perhaps matching TRBD1 (5 bases). The CDR3 spans 17 residues. Germline values: CDR1 LNHDA, CDR2 SQIVND (reference sequence). The V end lost 9 bases, the J end lost 0 bases, and 21 bases lay between the germline ends. DNA of the CDR3: TGTGCCAGCCAAAGGCAGGGCCCTCAGAGCTCCTACAATGAGCAGTTCTTC. Translated, it gives CASQRQGPQSSYNEQFF. The full variable domain, its missing parts supplied by reference TRBV19 and TRBJ2-1, is DGGITQSPKYLFRKEGQNVTLSCEQNLNHDAMYWYRQDPGQGLRLIYYSQIVNDFQKGDIAEGYSVSREKKESFPLTVTSAQKNPTAFYLCASQRQGPQSSYNEQFFGPGTRLTVL.

The gene calls are TRBV10-3 and TRBJ2-2; no clear D gene. Germline-derived CDR1 and CDR2 are ENHRY and SYGVKD. Trimming took off 3 bases at V and 7 bases at J, with 3 bases between the two ends. This CDR3 comprises 11 residues. The CDR3 loop is CAISDYGELFF. Here the CDR3 DNA reads TGTGCCATCAGTGATTACGGGGAGCTGTTTTTT.

The rearrangement links TRBV5-6 to TRBJ1-5, with D unclear. Per the germline V gene, CDR1 is SGHDT and CDR2 is YYEEEE. The V and J ends lost 0 bases and 1 base respectively, with 5 bases between them. The CDR3 is made up of 14 amino acids. The CDR3 here is CASSLGLSNQPQHF. The CDR3 DNA reads TGTGCCAGCAGCTTGGGTCTAAGCAATCAGCCCCAGCATTTT.

This chain uses TRBV7-8 with TRBJ2-1; D is undetermined. V was shortened by 6 bases and J by 9 bases, with 12 bases between the two germline ends. CDR1 SGHVS and CDR2 FQNEAQ come from the germline V gene. This CDR3 region has 12 residues. The CDR3 region is CASSEGSGEQFF. CDR3 DNA: TGTGCCAGCAGTGAAGGTTCAGGTGAGCAGTTCTTC.

The rearrangement joins TRBV7-9 to TRBJ2-3; the D gene is possibly TRBD2 (5 bases). V was shortened by 2 bases and J by 1 base, with 13 bases between the two germline ends. CDR3 size: 16 residues. Germline V gene sequence: CDR1 SEHNR, CDR2 FQNEAQ (reference sequence). CDR3 DNA: TGTGCCAGCAGCTTATCCCAAACAGCGGGCACAGATACGCAGTATTTT. The encoded protein is CASSLSQTAGTDTQYF.

The V gene is TRBV14, the J gene TRBJ2-5; weak D call: TRBD1 (5 bases). CDR1 is SGHDN, CDR2 FVKESK, per germline. The CDR3 has 15 residues. Trimming removed 4 bases at V and 4 bases at J, with 16 bases between. The CDR3 region is CASSPGYFLGETQYF. In nucleotides, the CDR3 is TGTGCCAGCAGCCCAGGGTATTTCCTGGGAGAGACCCAGTACTTC.

In this sample, this clone turned up once. The chain has TRBV29-1 and TRBJ1-1; D remains unclear. The CDR3 runs to 15 residues. V lost 2 bases to trimming and J lost 2 bases, with 15 bases between them. From germline, CDR1 is SQVTM and CDR2 ANQGSEA. DNA of the CDR3: TGCAGCGTTGAATTGGATAGGCGGCCTAACACTGAAGCTTTCTTT. Encoded protein: CSVELDRRPNTEAFF.

J is TRBJ2-7 and V is TRBV7-9; 11 bases agree with TRBD1. The CDR3 is 15 amino acids. Germline CDR1 SEHNR, CDR2 FQNEAQ (reference sequence). V lost 1 base, J lost 7 bases, and 6 bases stayed unmatched. The chain's CDR3 is CASSLDGQGAREQYF. In nucleotides, the CDR3 is TGTGCCAGCAGCTTAGACGGACAGGGGGCGCGAGAGCAGTACTTC. Filled out from reference TRBV7-9 and TRBJ2-7, the complete variable domain reads DTGVSQNPRHKITKRGQNVTFRCDPISEHNRLYWYRQTLGQGPEFLTYFQNEAQLEKSRLLSDRFSAERPKGSFSTLEIQRTEQGDSAMYLCASSLDGQGAREQYFGPGTRLTVT.

The chain recombines TRBV10-2 with TRBJ1-4; a possible D gene is TRBD1 (6 bases). V shed 4 bases and J shed 8 bases, with 11 bases lying between them. The germline gives CDR1 WSHSY, CDR2 SAAADI. The CDR3 has 13 residues. The CDR3 DNA reads as TGCGCCAGCAGTGGAGGGGGTGACGAAAAACTGTTTTTT. This gives the protein CASSGGGDEKLFF.

The chain carries TRBV2 and TRBJ2-3; perhaps TRBD1 as D (5 bases). Looked up from germline, CDR1 is SNHLY and CDR2 is FYNNEI. Trimming removed 6 bases from V and 6 bases from J, with 13 bases in between. The CDR3 length is 13 residues. CDR3 nucleotide sequence: TGTGCCAGCAGGGATGGGGCGCCCGATACGCAGTATTTT. Protein product: CASRDGAPDTQYF.